This T cell receptor (beta chain) was identified during a study of blood T cell repertoires in COVID-19. This CDR3 spans 14 amino acids. The germline gives CDR1 MDHEN, CDR2 SYDVKM. V lost 1 base to trimming and J lost 7 bases, with 8 bases between them. Sequencing used immunoSEQ multiplex PCR; TCRdb keeps in-frame clones, though not all of them. This table has tens of thousands of clones, about 88% appearing once. This TCR was sampled from a man aged 65 to 85 with acute or convalescent COVID-19. Sequencing was carried out using peripheral blood. V usage is TRBV28 and J usage is TRBJ1-6; D is ambiguous. Here the CDR3 DNA reads TGTGCCAGCAGTTTATCCCGGGGAAATTCACCCCTCCACTTT. It yields the protein CASSLSRGNSPLHF.